This T cell receptor (beta chain) came from a study of shared clonotypes between healthy human individuals. Looked up from germline, CDR1 is MNHEY and CDR2 is SVGAGI. The CDR3 has 14 residues. Trimming left V 6 bases short and J 5 bases short, with 14 bases between. In the study's own analysis: Junction-only immunoSEQ sequences carried no quality scores, so filtering differed. Clones were read by immunoSEQ multiplex PCR, and TCRdb kept only the in-frame ones, dropping some. That table gives V, J and clone size, and the DNA gave D and trimming. The repertoire holds roughly 2.6 million clones, around nine tenths seen once, with roughly 0.15% in the top ten. This clone was counted once. CD4+ cells yielded CD45RA+ naive and CD45RA-negative memory subsets.

The sample was naive CD4+ T cells sorted from blood. Subset: CD45RA+ positively selected. This TCR was recovered from a man aged 18 to 29 in good health. The genes are TRBV6-5 and TRBJ2-1; no firm D call. The CDR3 here is CASSGSPIDNEQFF. The CDR3 DNA sequence: TGTGCCAGCAGCGGGTCACCGATTGACAATGAGCAGTTCTTC.